A selection of T cell receptor beta chains follows, all from one sample in a study of T cells in Graves' hyperthyroidism and ophthalmopathy. TCRdb analysed the multiplex PCR reads with MiXCR anew, one entry per CDR3 protein. This sample has hundreds of thousands of distinct CDR3 sequences, with over 15% found just once. Sequenced input: blood. Source of these receptors: a woman aged 55-69 years with Graves' ophthalmopathy. The CDR3 runs from the conserved cysteine through the conserved F or W. Clone size is given for some rows only: seen once, a few or many times, or a class if the clone is expanded.

j_gene,abundance,v_gene,len,CDR3aa
TRBJ2-5,few,TRBV5-1,14,CASSPGGLKETQYF
TRBJ2-1,many,TRBV6-1,17,CASMGTSGSSSYNEQFF
TRBJ2-2,many,TRBV6-2/TRBV6-3,15,CASSLSGGNTGELFF
TRBJ2-5,NA,TRBV5-1,16,CASSLWPAGGGETQYF
TRBJ1-3,few,TRBV4-1,12,CASRPTGGTIYF
TRBJ2-1,NA,TRBV20-1,15,CSASGGQGAYNEQFF
TRBJ2-7,many,TRBV4-2,13,CASSQELWDEQYF
TRBJ2-7,many,TRBV11-2,15,CASSLVSGNSYEQYF
TRBJ2-1,many,TRBV20-1,14,CSAGRQLQSNEQFF
TRBJ2-3,many,TRBV24-1,15,CATSDRRDGTDTQYF
TRBJ2-7,few,TRBV6-6,15,CASSYSSVPNYEQYF
TRBJ2-1,many,TRBV12-3/TRBV12-4,17,CASSPWTSGNFGNEQFF
TRBJ2-7,NA,TRBV4-1,15,CASSQALSNSYEQYF
TRBJ2-7,NA,TRBV19,14,CASSSQRNTYEQYF
TRBJ2-4,few,TRBV15,17,CATSRDRYLGIGDIQYF
TRBJ1-5,NA,TRBV5-4,13,CASSPGIAQPQHF
TRBJ1-2,few,TRBV18,16,CASSPYFVGTNYGYTF
TRBJ2-1,many,TRBV7-2,15,CASSSSGGPGNEQFF
TRBJ2-5,many,TRBV12-3/TRBV12-4,16,CASSAFYGAGPETQYF
TRBJ1-3,NA,TRBV20-1,14,CSARVEESGNTIYF
TRBJ1-2,NA,TRBV19,16,CASSMNPRGLIGGYTF
TRBJ1-4,NA,TRBV30,15,CAWSGKTRGGEKLFF
TRBJ2-3,many,TRBV6-2/TRBV6-3,12,CASSYDWDTQYF
TRBJ2-1,many,TRBV20-1,13,CSAGLFSYNEQFF
TRBJ2-5,many,TRBV11-2,12,CASSSRGQTQYF
TRBJ2-4,NA,TRBV18,16,CASSAKGGQDKNIQYF
TRBJ1-1,NA,TRBV7-2,15,CASSQVSQGGTEAFF
TRBJ1-1,many,TRBV20-1,17,CSARDPANGGMNTEAFF
TRBJ1-5,few,TRBV4-2,16,CASSQEVDRLNQPQHF
TRBJ1-2,few,TRBV5-6,15,CASSLDVSEYYGYTF
TRBJ1-2,few,TRBV7-9,13,CASTSQQGDGYTF
TRBJ2-7,few,TRBV4-3,16,CASSQEVTGITYEQYF
TRBJ2-1,many,TRBV10-3,16,CAISDPGRGQYNEQFF
TRBJ2-1,few,TRBV2,15,CASSPTSGANHRQFF
TRBJ2-7,NA,TRBV19,15,CASRKSGGSSYEQYF
TRBJ1-2,few,TRBV19,13,CASSSRGMNGYTF
TRBJ2-7,NA,TRBV10-3,12,CAIRDRGHEQYF
TRBJ1-1,many,TRBV5-5,13,CASSLSERTEAFF
TRBJ2-7,many,TRBV7-9,12,CASSPQGAEQYF
TRBJ1-2,many,TRBV28,14,CASSFLTANYGYTF
TRBJ2-7,many,TRBV20-1,16,CSAYDRGRSSGYEQYF
TRBJ2-7,many,TRBV6-5,15,CASSYRQGFSYEQYF
TRBJ2-3,many,TRBV5-1,14,CASQRAGSTDTQYF
TRBJ2-1,NA,TRBV5-1,15,CASSLRDRPSGEQFF
TRBJ1-6,many,TRBV12-3/TRBV12-4,13,CASKVRDRSPLHF
TRBJ2-1,once,TRBV7-3,15,CASSLNPGSYNEQFF
TRBJ1-1,few,TRBV7-2,15,CASSFAGTPNTEAFF
TRBJ2-1,many,TRBV6-2/TRBV6-3,18,CASSPAGLAGPTYNEQFF
TRBJ1-5,NA,TRBV30,14,CAWSVDRGNQPQHF
TRBJ1-3,NA,TRBV18,13,CASSGQAGNTIYF
TRBJ2-7,few,TRBV6-2/TRBV6-3,13,CASSDRRDSTQYF
TRBJ2-7,many,TRBV7-2,14,CASSPRAGGYEQYF
TRBJ2-6,NA,TRBV19,12,CASNYGANVLTF
TRBJ2-3,many,TRBV20-1,16,CSARGLAGVRTDTQYF